Each of the 9 T cell receptor beta chains below was sequenced from the same sample in a study of T cells after yellow fever vaccination. TCRdb recomputed calls from the 5' RACE reads with MiXCR, one row per CDR3 protein. The sample carries fewer than 450,000 distinct CDR3 sequences, approximately 3.9% recorded once. This material consisted of PBMCs, taken 5 days after the yellow fever booster vaccination. The receptor set was obtained from a man younger than 35 who received the YFV17D yellow fever vaccine.

This clonotype was picked up many times. The V call is TRBV20-1, the J call TRBJ2-1; unclear D gene. In germline, CDR1 is DFQATT, CDR2 SNEGSKA (reference sequence). V shed 6 bases and J shed 9 bases, with 12 bases lying between them. The CDR3 is made up of 11 amino acids. This chain's CDR3 is CSADGWGEQFF. CDR3 DNA: TGCAGTGCGGACGGATGGGGTGAGCAGTTCTTC.

The J gene is TRBJ2-3, the V gene TRBV28; D is unresolved. The CDR3 contains 12 residues. In germline, CDR1 is MDHEN, CDR2 SYDVKM. V was pared by 6 bases and J by 2 bases, with 6 bases between. CDR3 nucleotides: TGTGCCAGCAGGGTAGACACAGATACGCAGTATTTT. Amino acid sequence: CASRVDTDTQYF. The variable domain in full, completed from reference TRBV28 and TRBJ2-3, reads DVKVTQSSRYLVKRTGEKVFLECVQDMDHENMFWYRQDPGLGLRLIYFSYDVKMKEKGDIPEGYSVSREKKERFSLILESASTNQTSMYLCASRVDTDTQYFGPGTRLTVL.

This clonotype was counted at least ten times. The V call is TRBV7-8, the J call TRBJ2-3, with 10 nucleotides matching TRBD2. The junction had 7 bases not matched to a gene; V was cut back by 5 bases and J by 5 bases. This CDR3 is built from 15 residues. CDR1 and CDR2 (germline): SGHVS, FQNEAQ. The CDR3 protein is CASSPIAGGRDTQYF. The CDR3 bases are TGTGCCAGCAGCCCTATAGCGGGGGGACGAGATACGCAGTATTTT.

This clonotype appeared a few times. It is likely a read error, because the conserved phenylalanine at the end of the CDR3 is missing. No DNA is shown, since the ends of the CDR3 on it are uncertain; the CDR3 is the one TCRdb lists. This rearrangement joins TRBV7-2 to TRBJ2-7; TRBD1 is taken as the D call from the table, unchecked against the DNA. Germline V gene data show CDR1 as SGHTA and CDR2 as FQGNSA. The CDR3 has 12 amino acids, counting both end residues. The CDR3 loop is CASSLDPAGGIG.

This clonotype was counted only a few times. CDR3 sequence reads: CASSLRITDTQYF. CDR3 sequence (DNA): TGTGCCAGCAGTTTACGGATAACAGATACGCAGTATTTT. The gene calls are TRBV6-2 or TRBV6-3 and TRBJ2-3; D call uncertain. The V gene lost 4 bases and the J gene lost 3 bases, with 8 bases spanning the gap. CDR3 length equals 13 residues. In germline, CDR1 is MNHEY, CDR2 SVGEGT.

This clonotype occurred many times. The genes are TRBV12-3 or TRBV12-4 and TRBJ2-7; D not certain. The CDR3 extends over 14 amino acids. Trimming left V 6 bases short and J 1 base short, with 13 bases between. The CDR3 here is CASSHGEESYEQYF. In nucleotides, the CDR3 is TGTGCCAGCAGCCATGGTGAGGAGTCCTACGAGCAGTACTTC.

This sequence joins TRBV12-3 or TRBV12-4 and TRBJ1-1; the D is unclear. The CDR3 is 15 residues long. V was shortened by 5 bases and J by 1 base, with 14 bases between the two germline ends. The CDR3 DNA sequence: TGTGCCAGCAGTCCCCTGGAGGGAAAGAACACTGAAGCTTTCTTT. It is translated as CASSPLEGKNTEAFF.

This clonotype showed up just a few times. The chain joins TRBV12-3 or TRBV12-4 to TRBJ2-7; possibly TRBD1 or TRBD2 for D (5 bases each). This CDR3 has 13 amino acids. The V and J ends lost 5 bases and 3 bases respectively, with 11 bases between them. This chain's CDR3 is CASSPGAYYEQYF. In DNA form, the CDR3 reads TGTGCCAGCAGTCCCGGGGCTTACTACGAGCAGTACTTC.

This chain connects TRBV3-1 to TRBJ2-5, with 8 bases identical to TRBD2. This CDR3 has 18 amino acids. Germline-derived CDR1 and CDR2 are LGHDT and YNNKEL (reference sequence). V shed 0 bases, J shed 0 bases, and the junction held 9 bases outside the gene matches. The CDR3 DNA is TGTGCCAGCAGCCAAGATAGGGTAGCGGGGCGGTACCAAGAGACCCAGTACTTC. It codes for CASSQDRVAGRYQETQYF.